The text below deals with one TCR beta chain. The data were obtained in a study of CD8+CD57+ T cells in acquired aplastic anemia. The study profiled TCR beta VDJ and CDR3 using genomic DNA as template. TCRdb reprocessed the reads via MiXCR and lists one record per CDR3 protein. The data hold 200,000 or so distinct CDR3 sequences, with about three fifths observed a single time. Trimming removed 6 bases from V and 6 bases from J, with 13 bases in between. The CDR3 has 13 amino acids. Per the germline V gene, CDR1 is SGHTA and CDR2 is FQGTGA. V is TRBV7-3 and J is TRBJ2-3; D unresolved. The source of this sequence is a human donor with severe aplastic anemia or a healthy control (not recorded which). What was sequenced was sorted CD4+, CD8+, or CD8+CD57+ T cells (not recorded which) from PBMCs. The CDR3 protein is CASSHGEVDTQYF. The CDR3 coding sequence is TGTGCCAGCAGTCACGGCGAGGTGGATACGCAGTATTTT. The full variable domain, with the rest looked up from reference TRBV7-3 and TRBJ2-3, is GAGVSQTPSNKVTEKGKYVELRCDPISGHTALYWYRQSLGQGPEFLIYFQGTGAADDSGLPNDRFFAVRPEGSVSTLKIQRTERGDSAVYLCASSHGEVDTQYFGPGTRLTVL.